Presented here are 17 T cell receptor beta chains from one specimen sequenced in a study of OX40 agonist ivuxolimab in advanced cancers. The library relied on the immunoSEQ multiplex PCR assay. TCRdb holds this immuneACCESS table with in-frame rearrangements only. Some clones are missing; in checked studies, unresolved V genes explain under half, and the rest has no known cause. The sample records 45,000 to 65,000 clones, 70% to 85% of which are singletons. The top ten constitute about 3.7% of the sample. Sequenced material: CD4+ or CD8+ T cells sorted from blood, taken in a trial of the OX40 agonist ivuxolimab. Receptors originate from an adult with an advanced solid tumor such as melanoma, head and neck, liver or kidney cancer.

The J gene is TRBJ1-1, the V gene TRBV19; TRBD1 aligns across 8 bases. CDR3 length: 18 amino acids. The V gene end was trimmed by 2 bases and the J gene end by 1 base; junction bases not matched to a gene: 12. CDR1 is LNHDA, CDR2 SQIVND, per germline (reference sequence). The DNA for the CDR3 is TGTGCCAGTAGTATAAGGTGGGCAGGGGGCAGGGGGAACACTGAAGCTTTCTTT. Amino acid sequence: CASSIRWAGGRGNTEAFF.

The V call is TRBV11-3, the J call TRBJ2-1; D is unclear. Trimming shortened V by 5 bases and J by 0 bases, and 20 bases separated the two germline ends. Per the germline V gene, CDR1 is SGHNT and CDR2 is YENEEA. This CDR3 has 18 residues. The CDR3 coding sequence is TGTGCCAGCAGCCATACTGTCAACCCCAGAAGCTCCTACAATGAGCAGTTCTTC. As protein: CASSHTVNPRSSYNEQFF.

The genes are TRBV6-6 and TRBJ2-1; D is perhaps TRBD1 (6 bases). This CDR3 has 14 amino acids. Looked up from germline, CDR1 is MNHNY and CDR2 is SVGAGI (reference sequence). V was cut by 2 bases and J by 9 bases, with 14 bases left in between. This chain's CDR3 is CASSYLHRAGEQFF. CDR3 coding DNA: TGTGCCAGCAGTTACCTCCACAGGGCGGGTGAGCAGTTCTTC.

V is TRBV4-3 and J is TRBJ2-7, with unresolved D. Germline V lookup: CDR1 LGHNA, CDR2 YSLEER. V was trimmed by 4 bases and J by 7 bases, leaving 11 bases between them. The CDR3 has 12 amino acids. DNA of the CDR3: TGCGCCAGCAGCCTAAGGGCCGGGGAGCAGTACTTC. Its protein is CASSLRAGEQYF.

V gene TRBV27 combines with J gene TRBJ2-3, with 14 bases fitting TRBD2. The CDR3 is made up of 20 amino acids. Per germline, CDR1 MNHEY and CDR2 SMNVEV (reference sequence). Trimming cost V 2 bases and J 6 bases; bases outside gene matches: 16. CDR3 DNA: TGTGCCAGCAGTTTACGGGACGGGGGATGGGGACTAGCGGGAGAGGATACGCAGTATTTT. This gives the protein CASSLRDGGWGLAGEDTQYF.

The chain couples TRBV9 to TRBJ1-4; the D gene is possibly TRBD1 (5 bases). CDR1 and CDR2 from the germline V gene are SGDLS and YYNGEE. The CDR3 is made up of 16 amino acids. With 2 bases removed from V and 7 bases from J, the gap between germline ends came to 18 bases. Here the CDR3 DNA reads TGTGCCAGCAGCGTCACCCAGGGCAGTCGTCGTGAAAAACTGTTTTTT. This codes for CASSVTQGSRREKLFF.

This chain links TRBV9 with TRBJ1-3, with a weak D call TRBD1 (5 bases). The CDR3 runs to 17 residues. V lost 0 bases, J lost 2 bases, and 15 bases lay in between. CDR1 is SGDLS and CDR2 is YYNGEE in the germline V gene. The CDR3 loop reads CASSVALGGDAGNTIYF. The CDR3 bases are TGTGCCAGCAGCGTAGCCCTGGGGGGGGATGCTGGAAACACCATATATTTT.

The chain employs TRBV7-3 and TRBJ1-2; D might be TRBD1 (6 bases). The V end was cut by 5 bases, the J end by 6 bases, with 22 bases between. The CDR3 length is 16 residues. Germline-derived CDR1 and CDR2 are SGHTA and FQGTGA. CDR3 amino acids: CASSPKKQGGLDGYTF. For the CDR3, the DNA is TGTGCCAGCAGCCCAAAGAAACAGGGAGGGCTCGATGGCTACACCTTC.

The chain combines TRBV4-3 with TRBJ1-2; TRBD1 is a possible D gene (6 bases). V lost 5 bases and J lost 3, with 13 bases in between. The CDR3 has 14 amino acids. Per germline, CDR1 LGHNA and CDR2 YSLEER. The CDR3 loop reads CASSKTGRDYGYTF. In DNA, the CDR3 is TGCGCCAGCAGCAAAACAGGGAGGGACTATGGCTACACCTTC.

This chain uses TRBV4-2 with TRBJ1-4, with D perhaps TRBD1 (6 bases). The V gene lost 0 bases and the J gene lost 10 bases, with 24 bases spanning the gap. CDR1 is LGHNA, CDR2 YNFKEQ, per germline. The CDR3 has 18 amino acids. The CDR3, as DNA: TGTGCCAGCAGCCAAGAGATGTTTTCTAGGGGGGCGAAAGGAAAACTGTTTTTT. It specifies CASSQEMFSRGAKGKLFF.

This clone was seen only once. The rearrangement joins TRBV11-2 to TRBJ2-7; a weak D match, TRBD2 (5 bases). From germline, CDR1 is SGHAT and CDR2 FQNNGV. The CDR3 is 15 residues long. Trimming took 8 bases from V and 1 from J, leaving 18 bases between them. CDR3 coding DNA: TGTGCCAGCGGCCCGAGAGCGGTGGGGTCCTACGAGCAGTACTTC. Translated, it gives CASGPRAVGSYEQYF.

In nucleotides, the CDR3 is TGTGCCAGCAGCGAAACTAACTATGGCTACACCTTC. Its protein is CASSETNYGYTF. V gene TRBV14 combines with J gene TRBJ1-2, with D hard to call. V lost 5 bases and J lost 0, with 4 bases in between. The CDR3 has 12 residues. Germline V lookup: CDR1 SGHDN, CDR2 FVKESK.

The rearrangement links TRBV19 to TRBJ2-3, with D perhaps TRBD2 (5 bases). V was clipped by 1 base and J by 2 bases, with 7 bases between them. The length of the CDR3 is 14 residues. CDR1 LNHDA and CDR2 SQIVND come from the germline V gene (reference sequence). CDR3 sequence reads: CASSIGGDTDTQYF. CDR3 nucleotides: TGTGCCAGTAGTATAGGGGGAGACACAGATACGCAGTATTTT.

The chain has TRBV27 and TRBJ1-5; 7 nucleotides match TRBD1. CDR3 length equals 16 residues. With 6 bases clipped from V and 4 bases from J, the junction kept 12 bases outside the gene matches. CDR1 and CDR2 (germline): MNHEY, SMNVEV (reference sequence). The CDR3 coding sequence is TGTGCCAGCAGCCCGAAGGGGGCTCTATTAAATCAGCCCCAGCATTTT. Its protein is CASSPKGALLNQPQHF.

This clone was counted only a few times. V and J are TRBV19 and TRBJ1-1, with D possibly matching TRBD1 (5 bases). This CDR3 comprises 15 residues. Germline V lookup: CDR1 LNHDA, CDR2 SQIVND (reference sequence). The V end lost 7 bases, the J end lost 1 base, and 16 bases lay between the germline ends. The CDR3 nucleotides are TGTGCCAGTAAGTGGGGCGGGGGTACGAACACTGAAGCTTTCTTT. Encoded protein: CASKWGGGTNTEAFF.

In this sample, this clone turned up a few times. This sequence joins TRBV6-5 and TRBJ1-2, with D possibly matching TRBD1 (6 bases). The V and J ends lost 2 bases and 2 bases respectively, with 9 bases between them. The germline CDR1 and CDR2 sequences are MNHEY and SVGAGI. This CDR3 region has 14 residues. DNA for the CDR3: TGTGCCAGCAGTTACCTGGACAGAAACTATGGCTACACCTTC. It translates to CASSYLDRNYGYTF.

The chain links TRBV7-2 to TRBJ1-2; D gene unclear. This CDR3 has 12 residues. CDR1 SGHTA and CDR2 FQGNSA come from the germline V gene. Between the trimmed V and J ends, which lost 1 base and 10 bases, there was a span of 10 bases. CDR3 loop: CASSLGSSVYTF. The CDR3 coding sequence is TGTGCCAGCAGCTTAGGTTCGTCCGTCTACACCTTC.